One sample yielded the 21 T cell receptor beta chains listed below, sequenced in a study of identifying expanded T cells in peripheral blood. Libraries were prepared by immunoSEQ multiplex PCR; TCRdb keeps only in-frame clonotypes and omits some of them. The sample includes tens of thousands of clones, 88% seen only once; the top ten take 4.5% to 7%. Sequenced input: blood. These receptors were collected from a person aged 18-70 years in good health.

The J gene is TRBJ1-5, the V gene TRBV11-3, with no clear D. The V end lost 3 bases, the J end lost 3 bases, and 6 bases lay between the germline ends. The CDR3 consists of 13 residues. Germline values: CDR1 SGHNT, CDR2 YENEEA. CDR3: CASSFGYNQPQHF. The CDR3 DNA reads TGTGCCAGCAGCTTTGGGTACAATCAGCCCCAGCATTTT.

The chain uses TRBV11-2 and TRBJ2-3, with D hard to call. V was trimmed by 1 base and J by 1 base, leaving 6 bases between them. The CDR3 has 14 amino acids. Germline CDR1 is SGHAT and CDR2 is FQNNGV. The CDR3 here is CASSLGQGTDTQYF. In nucleotides, the CDR3 is TGTGCCAGCAGCTTAGGGCAGGGCACAGATACGCAGTATTTT.

This clone appeared once. The chain couples TRBV19 to TRBJ1-1; no reliable D call. Germline V gene sequence: CDR1 LNHDA, CDR2 SQIVND (reference sequence). The V gene lost 6 bases and the J gene lost 0 bases, with 14 bases spanning the gap. This CDR3 has 15 residues. In DNA form, the CDR3 reads TGTGCCAGTAGCCCAAGAACAGCAATGAACACTGAAGCTTTCTTT. Its protein product is CASSPRTAMNTEAFF.

The V and J genes are TRBV11-3 and TRBJ2-2; 7 bases line up with TRBD1. V dropped 5 bases and J dropped 8; count of bases not matched to a gene: 8. Germline lookup yields CDR1 SGHNT and CDR2 YENEEA. The CDR3 is made up of 14 amino acids. The CDR3 DNA sequence: TGTGCCAGCAGCCTCGGACAGGCCAGTGGGGAGCTGTTTTTT. Its protein is CASSLGQASGELFF.

This chain uses TRBV10-3 with TRBJ2-1; D is unresolved. The CDR3 covers 11 residues. CDR1 and CDR2 from the germline V gene are ENHRY and SYGVKD. Trimming cost V 4 bases and J 8 bases, with 6 bases left between them. CDR3 coding DNA: TGTGCCATCAGTGGGCAGTATGAGCAGTTCTTC. It is translated as CAISGQYEQFF.

V gene TRBV2 combines with J gene TRBJ1-1; TRBD1 agrees at 8 bases. The CDR3 loop spans 15 amino acids. Germline CDR1 SNHLY, CDR2 FYNNEI. Trimming cost V 4 bases and J 6 bases; bases outside gene matches: 10. The CDR3 nucleotides are TGTGCCAGCAGTGGCCCAGGGGGCGGGGGGCCTGAAGCTTTCTTT. Its translation: CASSGPGGGGPEAFF. The variable domain in full, completed from reference TRBV2 and TRBJ1-1, reads EPEVTQTPSHQVTQMGQEVILRCVPISNHLYFYWYRQILGQKVEFLVSFYNNEISEKSEIFDDQFSVERPDGSNFTLKIRSTKLEDSAMYFCASSGPGGGGPEAFFGQGTRLTVV.

CDR3 DNA: TGTGCCAGCAGCTTAGCGAGTAGTTGGAGCGAGCAGTACTTC. This encodes CASSLASSWSEQYF. This chain uses TRBV7-2 with TRBJ2-7; no clear D gene. The CDR3 has 14 residues. Trimming cost V 0 bases and J 6 bases, with 12 bases left between them. The germline V gene has CDR1 SGHTA and CDR2 FQGNSA. Supplemented by reference TRBV7-2 and TRBJ2-7, the full variable domain reads GAGVSQSPSNKVTEKGKDVELRCDPISGHTALYWYRQSLGQGLEFLIYFQGNSAPDKSGLPSDRFSAERTGGSVSTLTIQRTQQEDSAVYLCASSLASSWSEQYFGPGTRLTVT.

J is TRBJ1-5 and V is TRBV18; D is uncertain. The V gene's germline CDR1 is KGHSH and CDR2 LQKENI. The CDR3 runs 17 residues. Trimming left V 3 bases short and J 0 bases short, with 15 bases between. The CDR3 DNA is TGTGCCAGCTCACCCCTAGGAGCGGCTTATAGCAATCAGCCCCAGCATTTT. This gives the protein CASSPLGAAYSNQPQHF. The full variable domain, in which reference TRBV18 and TRBJ1-5 provide the parts outside the CDR3, is NAGVMQNPRHLVRRRGQEARLRCSPMKGHSHVYWYRQLPEEGLKFMVYLQKENIIDESGMPKERFSAEFPKEGPSILRIQQVVRGDSAAYFCASSPLGAAYSNQPQHFGDGTRLSIL.

This clone was recorded only once. The V call is TRBV30, the J call TRBJ1-1, with 8 bases that match TRBD1. V was clipped by 3 bases and J by 0 bases; unmatched bases: 9. The CDR3 consists of 16 residues. Germline CDR1 and CDR2: GTSNPN and SVGIG (reference sequence). Here the CDR3 DNA reads TGTGCCTGGAGGCTAAGGACAGGGATTATGAACACTGAAGCTTTCTTT. It encodes CAWRLRTGIMNTEAFF.

V usage is TRBV11-2 and J usage is TRBJ2-1; a weak D match, TRBD1 (6 bases). V lost 5 bases to trimming and J lost 1 base, with 18 bases between them. The length of the CDR3 is 17 residues. CDR1 SGHAT and CDR2 FQNNGV come from the germline V gene. The CDR3 DNA reads TGTGCCAGCAGCCATTTTGGTACCGGGACATCCTACAATGAGCAGTTCTTC. This codes for CASSHFGTGTSYNEQFF.

This clone has more than one count but fewer than ten. This chain uses TRBV10-3 with TRBJ1-2; D ambiguous. The germline gives CDR1 ENHRY, CDR2 SYGVKD. The CDR3 runs 13 residues. Trimming left V 4 bases short and J 1 base short, with 7 bases between. Written as DNA, the CDR3 is TGTGCCATCAGTGGGGCCAGTAACTATGGCTACACCTTC. This sequence encodes CAISGASNYGYTF.

V is TRBV5-4 and J is TRBJ2-5; 7 positions match TRBD1. After removal of 4 bases from V and 3 bases from J, the junction contained 15 bases not matched to a gene. The CDR3 covers 17 residues. CDR1 and CDR2 (germline): SGHNT, YYREEE (reference sequence). The CDR3 here is CASSRGGLRQGEETQYF. CDR3 sequence (DNA): TGTGCCAGCAGCCGTGGGGGCTTGAGACAGGGTGAAGAGACCCAGTACTTC. Variable domain in full (rest from reference TRBV5-4 and TRBJ2-5): ETGVTQSPTHLIKTRGQQVTLRCSSQSGHNTVSWYQQALGQGPQFIFQYYREEENGRGNFPPRFSGLQFPNYSSELNVNALELDDSALYLCASSRGGLRQGEETQYFGPGTRLLVL.

This sequence joins TRBV4-2 and TRBJ2-1; tentative D call: TRBD2 (5 bases). The CDR3 contains 15 residues. Germline values: CDR1 LGHNA, CDR2 YNFKEQ. Trimming cost V 0 bases and J 9 bases, with 15 bases left between them. The CDR3 protein is CASSQDPTSLVEQFF. The CDR3, as DNA: TGTGCCAGCAGCCAAGATCCCACTAGTTTAGTTGAGCAGTTCTTC.

V and J are TRBV5-3 and TRBJ2-2; possible D gene TRBD2, 5 bases. TRBV5-3 is an open reading frame whose function is uncertain. The CDR3 runs to 17 residues. V was trimmed by 4 bases and J by 4 bases, leaving 20 bases between them. The CDR3 region is CARSHAGDIRGTGELFF. The CDR3 nucleotides read TGTGCCAGAAGCCACGCCGGGGATATTCGAGGCACCGGGGAGCTGTTTTTT.

This clone has a handful of counts. This sequence joins TRBV7-8 and TRBJ1-2, with D unclear. The CDR3 is made up of 14 amino acids. Germline V gives CDR1 SGHVS, CDR2 FQNEAQ. V was trimmed by 5 bases and J by 7 bases, leaving 17 bases between them. The CDR3 is CASSPTTPDRGYTF. The CDR3, as DNA: TGTGCCAGCAGCCCCACTACCCCTGACCGTGGCTACACCTTC.

The gene calls are TRBV5-6 and TRBJ2-6, with a possible D match to TRBD2 (6 bases). The CDR3 length is 15 residues. V lost 4 bases, J lost 2 bases, and 10 bases lay in between. Germline values: CDR1 SGHDT, CDR2 YYEEEE. CDR3 sequence: CASSPGGPGANVLTF. In nucleotides, the CDR3 is TGTGCCAGCAGCCCCGGAGGGCCTGGGGCCAACGTCCTGACTTTC.

This chain uses TRBV5-1 with TRBJ2-6, with no clear D. Germline CDR1 reads SGHRS; CDR2 reads YFSETQ. The CDR3 spans 19 residues. The germline V and J ends were trimmed by 0 bases and 2 bases, with 18 bases remaining between them. The CDR3 coding sequence is TGCGCCAGCAGCTTGGATTTCTCCCCCCTGAACCCTGGGGCCAACGTCCTGACTTTC. Amino acids: CASSLDFSPLNPGANVLTF.

The V call is TRBV13, the J call TRBJ2-1; TRBD2 might be the D (6 bases). The CDR3 runs 15 residues. Deletions cut 5 bases from V and 0 bases from J, with 11 bases between. Germline lookup yields CDR1 PRHDT and CDR2 FYEKMQ (reference sequence). The CDR3 DNA sequence: TGTGCCAGCAGCCACGGGGGAAGCTCCTACAATGAGCAGTTCTTC. Amino acids: CASSHGGSSYNEQFF.

J is TRBJ2-1 and V is TRBV4-1; 8 bases are shared with TRBD2. The germline CDR1 and CDR2 sequences are MGHRA and YSYEKL. The CDR3 has 15 residues. The V and J ends lost 4 bases and 4 bases, in that order; junction bases with no gene match: 6. The CDR3 DNA reads as TGCGCCAGCAGCCTACGGGAGGGGGGGTACAATGAGCAGTTCTTC. This gives the protein CASSLREGGYNEQFF.

The rearrangement uses TRBV13 and TRBJ2-1; maybe TRBD2 (6 bases). The germline gives CDR1 PRHDT, CDR2 FYEKMQ (reference sequence). V dropped 5 bases and J dropped 4 bases, with 18 bases sitting between them. The CDR3 covers 16 residues. The CDR3 spells CASSGPGLDRYNEQFF. CDR3 coding DNA: TGTGCCAGCAGCGGACCGGGACTGGATAGGTACAATGAGCAGTTCTTC. The full variable domain, completed using reference TRBV13 and TRBJ2-1, is AAGVIQSPRHLIKEKRETATLKCYPIPRHDTVYWYQQGPGQDPQFLISFYEKMQSDKGSIPDRFSAQQFSDYHSELNMSSLELGDSALYFCASSGPGLDRYNEQFFGPGTRLTVL.

The chain joins TRBV7-2 to TRBJ1-5; 7 bases match TRBD1. There are 16 residues in the CDR3. The V segment lost 5 bases and the J segment 1 base; nucleotides outside the gene matches: 8. Germline V gene data show CDR1 as SGHTA and CDR2 as FQGNSA. CDR3 loop: CASSPKGAGSNQPQHF. Here the CDR3 DNA reads TGTGCCAGCAGCCCCAAGGGGGCCGGCAGCAATCAGCCCCAGCATTTT.